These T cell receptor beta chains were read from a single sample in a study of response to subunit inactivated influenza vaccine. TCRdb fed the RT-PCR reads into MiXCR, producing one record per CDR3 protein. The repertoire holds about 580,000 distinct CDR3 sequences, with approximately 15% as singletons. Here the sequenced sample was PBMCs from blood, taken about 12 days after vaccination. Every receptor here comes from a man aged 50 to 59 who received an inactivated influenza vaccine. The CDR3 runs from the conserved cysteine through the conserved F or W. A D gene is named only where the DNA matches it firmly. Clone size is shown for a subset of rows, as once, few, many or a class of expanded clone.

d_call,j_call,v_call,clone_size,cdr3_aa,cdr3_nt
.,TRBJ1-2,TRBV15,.,CATSPGPSGYTF,TGTGCCACCAGCCCGGGACCGAGCGGCTACACCTTC
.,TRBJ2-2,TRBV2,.,CASIAQATGRGGELFF,TGTGCCAGCATCGCCCAGGCGACAGGACGCGGCGGGGAGCTGTTTTTT
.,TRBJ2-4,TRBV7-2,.,CASGLVSRASNIQYF,TGTGCCAGCGGCTTAGTTAGCCGGGCATCAAACATTCAGTACTTC
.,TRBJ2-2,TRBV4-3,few,CASSQGRLAGELFF,TGCGCCAGCAGCCAAGGGAGACTAGCCGGGGAGCTGTTTTTT
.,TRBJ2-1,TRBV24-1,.,CATSDGVSSYNEQFF,TGTGCCACCAGTGATGGGGTTAGCTCCTACAATGAGCAGTTCTTC
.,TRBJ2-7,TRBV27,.,CASSPWRGGFYEQYF,TGTGCCAGCAGCCCATGGCGGGGAGGCTTCTACGAGCAGTACTTC
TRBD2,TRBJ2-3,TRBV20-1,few,CSVTGLAGWEGTQYF,TGCAGTGTCACCGGACTAGCGGGTTGGGAGGGTACGCAGTATTTT
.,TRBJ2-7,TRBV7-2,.,CASSLYGRNSYEQYF,TGTGCCAGCAGCTTATACGGTCGGAACTCCTACGAGCAGTACTTC
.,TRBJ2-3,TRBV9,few,CASSPAPTRGTSDTQYF,TGTGCCAGCAGCCCAGCCCCGACTAGAGGTACATCAGATACGCAGTATTTT
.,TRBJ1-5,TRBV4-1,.,CASSQPGPHQPQHF,TGCGCCAGCAGCCAACCGGGACCCCATCAGCCCCAGCATTTT
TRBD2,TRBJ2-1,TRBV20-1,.,CSASRTSGKNEQFF,TGCAGTGCTAGTAGGACTAGCGGGAAGAATGAGCAGTTCTTC
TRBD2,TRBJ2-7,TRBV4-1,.,CASSQLAGGSSYEQYF,TGCGCCAGCAGCCAGTTAGCGGGGGGCTCCTCCTACGAGCAGTACTTC
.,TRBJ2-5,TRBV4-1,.,CASMGGGETQYF,TGCGCCAGCATGGGAGGGGGGGAGACCCAGTACTTC
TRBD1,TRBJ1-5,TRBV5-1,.,CASSGDRGRVNQPQHF,TGCGCCAGCAGCGGAGACAGGGGGCGCGTCAATCAGCCCCAGCATTTT
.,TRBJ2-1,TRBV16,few,CASSQSHWNEQFF,TGTGCCAGCAGCCAATCACACTGGAATGAGCAGTTCTTC
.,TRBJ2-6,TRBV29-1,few,CSVEEETQGSTHYISGANVLTF,TGCAGCGTTGAAGAAGAGACACAGGGCTCTACCCACTATATCTCTGGGGCCAACGTCCTGACTTTC
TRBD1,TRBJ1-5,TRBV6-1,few,CASRADRGSNQPQHF,TGTGCCAGCAGAGCGGACAGGGGCAGCAATCAGCCCCAGCATTTT
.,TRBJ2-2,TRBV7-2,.,CASSLDASTGELFF,TGTGCCAGCAGCTTAGATGCCTCCACCGGGGAGCTGTTTTTT
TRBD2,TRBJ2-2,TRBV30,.,CAWGLAGGAAGELFF,TGTGCCTGGGGCCTAGCGGGAGGTGCGGCCGGGGAGCTGTTTTTT
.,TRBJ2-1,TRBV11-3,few,CASSSPFSSYNEQFF,TGTGCCAGCAGCTCCCCTTTCAGCTCCTACAATGAGCAGTTCTTC
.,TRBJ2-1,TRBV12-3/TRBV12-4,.,CASSSEGGEQFF,TGTGCCAGCAGTTCGGAAGGGGGAGAGCAGTTCTTC
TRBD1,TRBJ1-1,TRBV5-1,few,CASSSTQGAEAFF,TGCGCCAGCAGCTCAACACAGGGGGCAGAAGCTTTCTTT
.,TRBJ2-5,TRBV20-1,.,CSARDYRDGLQETQYF,TGCAGTGCTAGAGATTATCGGGACGGCCTCCAAGAGACCCAGTACTTC
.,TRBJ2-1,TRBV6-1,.,CASSRGTSSYNEQFF,TGTGCCAGCAGCCGAGGGACCTCCTCCTACAATGAGCAGTTCTTC